Shown below are 29 T cell receptor beta chains from a single sample sequenced in a study of T cells in Graves' hyperthyroidism and ophthalmopathy. Amplified TCR beta CDR3 regions derived from RNA transcripts. The TCR CDR3 was amplified in a first-round RT-PCR using the HTBI primer set. TCRdb redid the calling of the multiplex PCR reads with MiXCR, one entry per CDR3 protein. The sample consists of hundreds of thousands of distinct CDR3 sequences, roughly 14% of them appearing once. Sequencing was done on a sample of blood. Source of these receptors: a man between 18 and 35 years old with Graves' ophthalmopathy.

This clonotype was seen at least ten times. V usage is TRBV6-2 or TRBV6-3 and J usage is TRBJ1-1; a possible D gene is TRBD1 (6 bases). Trimming took 3 bases from V and 5 from J, leaving 10 bases between them. Germline CDR1 MNHEY, CDR2 SVGEGT. The CDR3 totals 13 residues. The chain's CDR3 is CASSYQGRTEAFF. As DNA, the CDR3 is TGTGCCAGCAGTTATCAGGGGAGAACTGAAGCTTTCTTT.

This clonotype was recorded at least ten times. V is TRBV20-1 and J is TRBJ2-3; D uncertain. The V gene's germline CDR1 is DFQATT and CDR2 SNEGSKA (reference sequence). V lost 3 bases to trimming and J lost 5 bases, with 15 bases between them. The CDR3 consists of 14 residues. The CDR3 DNA follows: TGCAGTGCTAGTCGGGCAGGCCTGGAAGATACGCAGTATTTT. Protein: CSASRAGLEDTQYF.

The CDR3 protein is CASGAGLAIGGNTGELFF. DNA of the CDR3: TGTGCTAGTGGGGCGGGACTAGCGATAGGGGGGAACACCGGGGAGCTGTTTTTT. The gene calls are TRBV12-5 and TRBJ2-2, with TRBD2 matching 10 bases. V shed 6 bases and J 1 base; nucleotides not matched to a gene: 11. Germline V gene sequence: CDR1 LGHNT, CDR2 FRNRAP. The CDR3 sequence is 18 residues long.

This clonotype was seen ten or more times. This rearrangement joins TRBV20-1 to TRBJ2-1, with a tentative D call TRBD1 (6 bases). The CDR3 consists of 15 residues. V was trimmed by 3 bases and J by 4 bases, leaving 16 bases between them. The germline gives CDR1 DFQATT, CDR2 SNEGSKA (reference sequence). The CDR3, as DNA: TGCAGTGCTAGGTGGCCAGGGGCGGGTTACAATGAGCAGTTCTTC. Translating gives CSARWPGAGYNEQFF.

The J gene is TRBJ1-2, the V gene TRBV5-6; 7 bases match TRBD1. In germline, CDR1 is SGHDT, CDR2 YYEEEE. The length of the CDR3 is 15 residues. The V segment lost 6 bases and the J segment 1 base; nucleotides outside the gene matches: 9. Here the CDR3 DNA reads TGTGCCAGCAAGGCTACAGGGGTATATAACTATGGCTACACCTTC. This translates into CASKATGVYNYGYTF.

CDR3 nucleotide sequence: TGCGCCAGCAGCCAAGGATGGCGGGAGGGCCAACTTCAGTACTTC. It specifies CASSQGWREGQLQYF. This chain links TRBV4-1 with TRBJ2-4, with TRBD2 identical over 9 bases. The J segment lost 11 bases and the V segment lost 1 base, leaving 9 bases of the junction unmatched. This CDR3 region has 15 residues. The germline CDR1 and CDR2 sequences are MGHRA and YSYEKL.

This clonotype was seen only a few times. The chain links TRBV11-2 to TRBJ2-7; possibly TRBD2 for D (6 bases). Trimming pared 5 bases from V and 2 bases from J, leaving 25 bases between. Germline lookup yields CDR1 SGHAT and CDR2 FQNNGV. The CDR3 sequence is 18 residues long. CDR3 sequence (DNA): TGTGCCAGCAGCCTCCCCGTGATAGTAGGGAGGAAAACCTACGAGCAGTACTTC. Translating it yields CASSLPVIVGRKTYEQYF.

This clonotype has only a few counts. The CDR3, as DNA: TGCGCCAGCACTCGAAGGATAGGGGGGGACAATAATGAGCAGTTCTTC. It specifies CASTRRIGGDNNEQFF. This rearrangement joins TRBV10-2 to TRBJ2-1; possibly TRBD2 for D (7 bases). Trimming took off 7 bases at V and 7 bases at J, with 23 bases between the two ends. CDR1 WSHSY and CDR2 SAAADI come from the germline V gene. CDR3 length: 16 amino acids.

The table lists this clonotype with many counts. The CDR3 coding sequence is TGTGCCAGCAGCCAACAGGGGGCATTCACTGAAGCTTTCTTT. Translating gives CASSQQGAFTEAFF. The genes are TRBV3-1 and TRBJ1-1; 8 bases align to TRBD1. This CDR3 is 14 amino acids long. The germline CDR1 and CDR2 sequences are LGHDT and YNNKEL (reference sequence). The junction had 3 bases not matched to a gene; V was cut back by 2 bases and J by 4 bases.

The chain is built from TRBV9 and TRBJ2-3; D is ambiguous. The CDR3 is made up of 16 amino acids. V was cut by 0 bases and J by 2 bases, with 13 bases left in between. Germline CDR1 is SGDLS and CDR2 is YYNGEE. CDR3 coding DNA: TGTGCCAGCAGCGTAGAGGGTGATAGCTACACAGATACGCAGTATTTT. This translates into CASSVEGDSYTDTQYF. Full variable domain (outside the CDR3, taken from reference TRBV9 and TRBJ2-3): DSGVTQTPKHLITATGQRVTLRCSPRSGDLSVYWYQQSLDQGLQFLIQYYNGEERAKGNILERFSAQQFPDLHSELNLSSLELGDSALYFCASSVEGDSYTDTQYFGPGTRLTVL.

This clonotype has ten or more counts. The genes are TRBV11-2 and TRBJ1-2, with D possibly TRBD1 on 5 matching bases. V shed 1 base and J shed 6 bases, with 18 bases lying between them. Germline lookup yields CDR1 SGHAT and CDR2 FQNNGV. The CDR3 has 16 residues. CDR3 in DNA: TGTGCCAGCAGCTTAGCTTTCATCTCGGAGGGGAATGGCTACACCTTC. Translated, it gives CASSLAFISEGNGYTF.

At least ten counts were recorded for this clonotype. The chain has TRBV11-3 and TRBJ1-2; 11 nucleotides match TRBD1. CDR1 is SGHNT and CDR2 is YENEEA in the germline V gene. The CDR3 is 17 amino acids. Trimming at V came to 6 bases and at J to 9 bases, leaving 18 bases not matched to a gene. The CDR3 spells CASSLDSTSDRGLSYTF. CDR3 sequence (DNA): TGTGCCAGCAGTTTGGATTCCACGTCGGACAGGGGGCTTAGCTACACCTTC.

The CDR3 DNA reads as TGCAGTGCTAGAGTACCTGGGCTATTGGATGGCTACACCTTC. This translates into CSARVPGLLDGYTF. V and J are TRBV20-1 and TRBJ1-2; D remains ambiguous. This CDR3 has 14 residues. V lost 1 base to trimming and J lost 6 bases, with 15 bases between them. Germline V CDR1 and CDR2: DFQATT, SNEGSKA (reference sequence).

The CDR3 here is CASSGRPKNTDTQYF. For the CDR3, the DNA is TGTGCCAGCAGTGGGAGGCCGAAAAACACAGATACGCAGTATTTT. This chain links TRBV2 with TRBJ2-3; tentative D call: TRBD2 (5 bases). CDR1 SNHLY and CDR2 FYNNEI come from the germline V gene. The CDR3 runs to 15 residues. The germline V and J ends were trimmed by 4 bases and 2 bases, with 13 bases remaining between them.

The sample holds many counts of this clonotype. V gene TRBV11-2 combines with J gene TRBJ2-7; the D gene is possibly TRBD2 (6 bases). CDR3 length: 15 amino acids. Trimming shortened V by 0 bases and J by 3 bases, and 12 bases separated the two germline ends. From germline, CDR1 is SGHAT and CDR2 FQNNGV. In nucleotides, the CDR3 is TGTGCCAGCAGCTTAGAAGTCGCCGGGAGCTACGAGCAGTACTTC. It specifies CASSLEVAGSYEQYF. Full variable domain (remainder filled in from reference TRBV11-2 and TRBJ2-7): EAGVAQSPRYKIIEKRQSVAFWCNPISGHATLYWYQQILGQGPKLLIQFQNNGVVDDSQLPKDRFSAERLKGVDSTLKIQPAKLEDSAVYLCASSLEVAGSYEQYFGPGTRLTVT.

This clonotype was seen ten or more times. This rearrangement joins TRBV6-6 to TRBJ2-1; possibly TRBD1 or TRBD2 for D (5 bases each). Germline V lookup: CDR1 MNHNY, CDR2 SVGAGI (reference sequence). The CDR3 is 15 amino acids. V lost 0 bases and J 5 bases, leaving 11 bases between the germline ends. The CDR3 sequence: CASSYSGELNNEQFF. The DNA of the CDR3 is TGTGCCAGCAGTTACTCGGGGGAATTAAACAATGAGCAGTTCTTC.

This clonotype turned up a few times. The chain combines TRBV29-1 with TRBJ2-5; 7 nucleotides agree with TRBD1. CDR3 size: 16 residues. The trim removed 8 bases at V and 1 base at J, leaving 16 bases unmatched. Germline CDR1 is SQVTM and CDR2 is ANQGSEA. CDR3 sequence reads: CSLTQGHRGIQETQYF. As DNA, the CDR3 is TGCAGCTTAACGCAGGGGCACAGGGGTATCCAAGAGACCCAGTACTTC. The variable domain in full, completed from reference TRBV29-1 and TRBJ2-5, reads SAVISQKPSRDICQRGTSLTIQCQVDSQVTMMFWYRQQPGQSLTLIATANQGSEATYESGFVIDKFPISRPNLTFSTLTVSNMSPEDSSIYLCSLTQGHRGIQETQYFGPGTRLLVL.

This clonotype was seen at least ten times. The chain couples TRBV6-1 to TRBJ1-5; D uncertain. The CDR3 runs 16 residues. From germline, CDR1 is MNHNS and CDR2 SASEGT. V gave up 7 bases and J gave up 0 bases, with 16 bases separating them. CDR3 sequence (DNA): TGTGCCAGCACAACAACTTGGGGATATAGCAATCAGCCCCAGCATTTT. This encodes CASTTTWGYSNQPQHF.

The rearrangement joins TRBV5-6 to TRBJ2-5; the match to TRBD2 covers 7 bases. Germline V gene data show CDR1 as SGHDT and CDR2 as YYEEEE. The length of the CDR3 is 16 residues. Trimming at V came to 2 bases and at J to 10 bases, leaving 17 bases not matched to a gene. This CDR3 is CASSFSLREVVDDQYF. The CDR3 DNA follows: TGTGCCAGCAGCTTTTCTTTACGGGAGGTGGTCGATGACCAGTACTTC.

A remark on this clonotype: A much larger clone differs from this one at a single base, so this may be a read error. J is TRBJ2-5 and V is TRBV29-1; D call uncertain. The CDR3 totals 15 residues. Germline-derived CDR1 and CDR2 are SQVTM and ANQGSEA. Trimming removed 8 bases from V and 2 bases from J, with 21 bases in between. CDR3 DNA sequence: TGCAGCTCTCTCGGCAGGCGCGAACCTCAAGAGACCCAGTACTTC. This codes for CSSLGRREPQETQYF.

This clonotype was counted only a few times. The chain combines TRBV19 with TRBJ2-7, with unresolved D. The germline CDR1 and CDR2 sequences are LNHDA and SQIVND (reference sequence). This CDR3 region has 17 residues. With 7 bases removed from V and 2 bases from J, the gap between germline ends came to 24 bases. CDR3 bases: TGTGCCAGTACAGCCCCAAACACCCGGGCAGGCACCTACGAGCAGTACTTC. It codes for CASTAPNTRAGTYEQYF.

This clonotype was counted between two and nine times. This chain uses TRBV27 with TRBJ2-2; tentative D call: TRBD2 (5 bases). This CDR3 has 12 amino acids. Per the germline V gene, CDR1 is MNHEY and CDR2 is SMNVEV (reference sequence). V was trimmed by 7 bases and J by 5 bases, leaving 8 bases between them. This CDR3 is CASKWRTGELFF. Written as DNA, the CDR3 is TGTGCCAGCAAGTGGAGGACCGGGGAGCTGTTTTTT.

This clonotype has ten or more counts. The CDR3: CASGTGLNTEAFF. CDR3 bases: TGTGCCAGCGGAACAGGGCTGAACACTGAAGCTTTCTTT. V gene TRBV7-9 combines with J gene TRBJ1-1, with TRBD1 as a possible D gene (6 bases). Trimming took off 8 bases at V and 0 bases at J, with 10 bases between the two ends. There are 13 residues in the CDR3. Looked up from germline, CDR1 is SEHNR and CDR2 is FQNEAQ (reference sequence).

This chain uses TRBV24-1 with TRBJ2-3, with TRBD1 matching 7 bases. Germline CDR1 reads KGHDR; CDR2 reads SFDVKD. The CDR3 spans 13 residues. The J segment lost 4 bases and the V segment lost 3 bases, leaving 0 bases of the junction unmatched. In DNA, the CDR3 is TGTGCCACCAGTGATACAGGGGCAGATACGCAGTATTTT. It encodes CATSDTGADTQYF.

There are many counts of this clonotype. The V gene is TRBV24-1, the J gene TRBJ2-3, with 8 bases lining up with TRBD2. J was trimmed by 3 bases and V by 5 bases; bases with no gene match: 3. CDR3 size: 14 residues. The germline gives CDR1 KGHDR, CDR2 SFDVKD. This chain's CDR3 is CATSAAGGTDTQYF. CDR3 DNA: TGTGCCACCAGTGCGGCGGGGGGAACAGATACGCAGTATTTT.

This clonotype was detected ten times or more. The chain couples TRBV6-1 to TRBJ2-3; 9 bases are shared with TRBD2. The CDR3 has 16 amino acids. Germline V gives CDR1 MNHNS, CDR2 SASEGT. V was clipped by 7 bases and J by 4 bases; unmatched bases: 12. As DNA, the CDR3 is TGTGCCAGCATCGAGGGTCGACTAGCGGTCCCAGATACGCAGTATTTT. It codes for CASIEGRLAVPDTQYF.

The rearrangement links TRBV7-2 to TRBJ2-3; tentatively, D is TRBD1 or TRBD2 (5 bases each). The CDR3 runs 17 residues. CDR1 and CDR2 (germline): SGHTA, FQGNSA. V lost 5 bases to trimming and J lost 3 bases, with 21 bases between them. The CDR3 region has the DNA TGTGCCAGCAGCCCCGGGGCCTACCAGCTGAGAACAGATACGCAGTATTTT. Translating it yields CASSPGAYQLRTDTQYF.

About this clonotype itself: A read error is possible here, since a much larger clone lies one base away. J is TRBJ2-3 and V is TRBV5-8; 9 nucleotides agree with TRBD1. V lost 5 bases and J lost 2; bases outside the gene matches: 6. CDR1 is SGHTS and CDR2 is YDEGEE in the germline V gene. The CDR3 is 15 amino acids. The CDR3 here is CASRRRDRDTDTQYF. The CDR3 DNA is TGTGCCAGCAGACGCCGGGACAGGGACACAGATACGCAGTATTTT.

This clonotype was picked up many times. The chain joins TRBV12-5 to TRBJ1-5; D gene ambiguous. CDR3 length equals 12 residues. V was clipped by 1 base and J by 11 bases, with 9 bases between them. CDR1 and CDR2 (germline): LGHNT, FRNRAP. The CDR3 nucleotides are TGTGCTAGTGGTTTGGCAGAGGGCACCCAGCATTTT. The encoded protein is CASGLAEGTQHF.